These 10 T cell receptor beta chains were all obtained from the same sample, sequenced in a study of cytomegalovirus exposure and HLA in healthy donors. A multiplex PCR was run with 60 Vbeta primers and 13 Jbeta primers. Only in-frame clones appear in the TCRdb table, and some are missing; sequencing was by immunoSEQ multiplex PCR. The table includes about 130,000 clones, approximately 75% detected once. Sequenced material: PBMCs. The receptors originated from a woman aged 40 to 50 in good health and CMV-seropositive.

This clone turned up a few times. The rearrangement uses TRBV5-4 and TRBJ2-2; 7 bases agree with TRBD1. Per germline, CDR1 SGHNT and CDR2 YYREEE (reference sequence). V lost 4 bases to trimming and J lost 5 bases; unmatched junction nucleotides: 11. CDR3 size: 16 residues. The CDR3 region has the DNA TGTGCCAGCAGCGGGAACCTACAGGGGTTTACCGGGGAGCTGTTTTTT. Protein: CASSGNLQGFTGELFF.

V is TRBV28 and J is TRBJ2-2; 9 bases are a match to TRBD2. This CDR3 spans 14 amino acids. V shed 7 bases, J shed 7 bases, and the junction held 7 bases outside the gene matches. CDR1 is MDHEN, CDR2 SYDVKM, per germline. CDR3 loop: CASKAGGQGGELFF. CDR3 DNA: TGTGCCAGCAAGGCGGGAGGGCAGGGCGGGGAGCTGTTTTTT.

The chain is built from TRBV5-1 and TRBJ2-7; D possibly corresponds to TRBD2 (6 bases). Deletions cut 5 bases from V and 0 bases from J, with 12 bases between. The CDR3 is 14 amino acids. The V gene's germline CDR1 is SGHRS and CDR2 YFSETQ. CDR3 sequence: CASRPGGSSYEQYF. In DNA, the CDR3 is TGCGCCAGCAGACCTGGGGGGAGCTCCTACGAGCAGTACTTC.

This rearrangement joins TRBV18 to TRBJ1-4; D may be TRBD1 (6 bases). Germline values: CDR1 KGHSH, CDR2 LQKENI. CDR3 length: 14 residues. V was clipped by 1 base and J by 6 bases, with 9 bases between them. In DNA form, the CDR3 reads TGTGCCAGCTCACCACGGGCAGGGGATGAAAAACTGTTTTTT. Translated: CASSPRAGDEKLFF.

This rearrangement joins TRBV7-8 to TRBJ2-3, with D maybe TRBD1 (6 bases). The CDR3 loop spans 14 amino acids. Trimming removed 4 bases from V and 4 bases from J, with 12 bases in between. Germline V CDR1 and CDR2: SGHVS, FQNEAQ. CDR3 nucleotides: TGTGCCAGCAGCTACAGGGCCGGGCCAGATACGCAGTATTTT. Translated, it gives CASSYRAGPDTQYF.

In this sample, this clone turned up a few times. This chain uses TRBV19 with TRBJ1-1; 7 bases are shared with TRBD1. Germline-derived CDR1 and CDR2 are LNHDA and SQIVND (reference sequence). The CDR3 sequence is 14 residues long. V was pared by 6 bases and J by 0 bases, with 4 bases of the junction left unmatched. CDR3 DNA: TGTGCCAGTAGCCTACAGGGGATGAACACTGAAGCTTTCTTT. The encoded protein is CASSLQGMNTEAFF.

The genes are TRBV4-2 and TRBJ2-1; a weak D match, TRBD2 (5 bases). V lost 2 bases and J lost 7, with 18 bases in between. The germline V gene has CDR1 LGHNA and CDR2 YNFKEQ. The CDR3 spans 16 residues. The CDR3 sequence is CASSQSEGPLGNEQFF. In DNA form, the CDR3 reads TGTGCCAGCAGCCAATCCGAGGGCCCGCTGGGGAATGAGCAGTTCTTC.

The chain combines TRBV19 with TRBJ1-3; TRBD1 aligns across 7 bases. Germline-derived CDR1 and CDR2 are LNHDA and SQIVND (reference sequence). The CDR3 sequence is 15 residues long. Trimming cost V 8 bases and J 4 bases; bases outside gene matches: 11. This CDR3 reads CASRDSLSPGNTIYF. The DNA for the CDR3 is TGTGCCAGTCGGGACAGCCTCTCACCCGGAAACACCATATATTTT.

The J gene is TRBJ1-4, the V gene TRBV30, with a possible D match to TRBD1 (6 bases). This CDR3 has 15 residues. CDR1 is GTSNPN, CDR2 SVGIG, per germline (reference sequence). V was pared by 3 bases and J by 0 bases, with 11 bases between. The CDR3 region is CAWSGGPATNEKLFF. The CDR3 DNA reads as TGTGCCTGGAGCGGGGGGCCTGCAACTAATGAAAAACTGTTTTTT. Full variable domain (rest looked up from reference TRBV30 and TRBJ1-4): SQTIHQWPATLVQPVGSPLSLECTVEGTSNPNLYWYRQAAGRGLQLLFYSVGIGQISSEVPQNLSASRPQDRQFILSSKKLLLSDSGFYLCAWSGGPATNEKLFFGSGTQLSVL.

The chain is built from TRBV18 and TRBJ1-2; D is unclear. In germline, CDR1 is KGHSH, CDR2 LQKENI. CDR3 length equals 15 residues. The V end was cut by 6 bases, the J end by 5 bases, with 19 bases between. The CDR3 region has the DNA TGTGCCAGCTCGCTACTGACTGACTCCATGTATGGCTACACCTTC. It codes for CASSLLTDSMYGYTF. Variable domain in full (rest from reference TRBV18 and TRBJ1-2): NAGVMQNPRHLVRRRGQEARLRCSPMKGHSHVYWYRQLPEEGLKFMVYLQKENIIDESGMPKERFSAEFPKEGPSILRIQQVVRGDSAAYFCASSLLTDSMYGYTFGSGTRLTVV.